The clone carrying this T cell receptor (beta chain) turned up a few times. Its antigen is still unknown. Time point reported: newly diagnosed GD, antithyroid drugs for less than 3 months. PBMC RNA served as the TCR library source. The record originates from a study of regulatory T cells in long-lasting Graves disease. The study, taken as a whole, reports: Comparison showed that persistent patients shared more public clonotypes (around 3,000) than new patients (about 970). Persistent disease preferred TRBV28, TRBJ1-2 and TRBJ2-5; new disease, TRBV20-1 and TRBJ2-1.

The authors built TCR beta libraries using iRepertoire HTBI primers and Arm-PCR of CDR3 regions. One entry per CDR3 protein results from TCRdb running MiXCR on the multiplex PCR reads. The sample has roughly 560,000 distinct CDR3 sequences, 15% to 20% seen once. Germline V CDR1 and CDR2: SGDLS, YYNGEE. Trimming took 4 bases from V and 1 from J, leaving 18 bases between them. This CDR3 has 16 residues. A further study also used this sample, focusing on T cells in Graves' hyperthyroidism and ophthalmopathy. That study reports: Uncontrolled infection, other autoimmune disease, pregnancy or lactation barred patients from enrollment.

The J gene is TRBJ2-7, the V gene TRBV9; TRBD1 might be the D (5 bases). This clonotype was obtained from a woman aged 40-60 years with Graves disease. The material sequenced was peripheral blood mononuclear cells (PBMCs), taken at new diagnosis, from a patient treated with antithyroid drugs. CDR3 residues: CASSPSDSLASYEQYF. CDR3 in DNA: TGTGCCAGCAGCCCATCCGACAGCCTTGCTTCCTACGAGCAGTACTTC.